A single sample is the source of the 26 T cell receptor beta chains below, sequenced in a study of naive and memory T cell subsets (dated by TCRdb to about 2017). What the research found in general, with its limitations: A few larger clonotypes were present in naive repertoires, particularly the CD8 repertoires, and these clonotypes were possibly memory cells re-expressing CD45RA.

Their antigens are not known. The receptor library was made with UMI-ligation and nested PCR. TCRdb lists the instrument as Illumina MiSeq. An equimolar mix of two oligonucleotides covering both TRBC1 and TRBC2 was used as the beta constant-region primer. Four rounds of PCR, combining the SP2 primer with nested alpha and beta constant-region primers, were used to amplify the ligated cDNA. The raw public reads went through TCRdb reprocessing: fastp at Q25, MiXCR clone calling, in-frame beta chains kept. All rows with the same CDR3 protein become a single entry with the most common DNA and genes. The sample data list 98,000 or so distinct CDR3 sequences, and about 11% of these were observed just once. The ten largest clones add up to 0.13% of the sample. Sequenced input: naive CD4+ T cells from blood. Explained via the paper, the cell subset or site label denotes: naive T cells, CD45RA high CD27+. The receptor source for this set is a human donor in good health.

On this clonotype itself: The junction does not match germline at one end; this may be a read error. The gene calls are TRBV5-1 and TRBJ1-1; TRBD1 aligns across 8 bases. Germline CDR1 SGHRS, CDR2 YFSETQ. The CDR3 sequence is 16 residues long. The CDR3 DNA sequence: TGCGCCAGCAGCTTGGAGACAGGGGTCCGGAACACTAAAGCTTTCTTT. Translating gives CASSLETGVRNTKAFF.

Only a few counts were recorded for this clonotype. The chain joins TRBV27 to TRBJ1-3; D unresolved. The germline gives CDR1 MNHEY, CDR2 SMNVEV (reference sequence). The CDR3 length is 13 residues. V lost 4 bases and J 9 bases, leaving 13 bases between the germline ends. The CDR3 sequence: CASSSTGRSTIYF. CDR3 nucleotide sequence: TGTGCCAGCAGTTCCACCGGACGAAGCACCATATATTTT.

This clonotype has at least ten counts. The V and J genes are TRBV7-9 and TRBJ2-1, with D perhaps given as TRBD1 or TRBD2 (5 bases each). The germline gives CDR1 SEHNR, CDR2 FQNEAQ (reference sequence). V lost 4 bases and J lost 8, with 9 bases in between. The CDR3 runs 12 residues. This CDR3 reads CASSSRGDEQFF. The CDR3 DNA reads as TGTGCCAGCAGCTCGCGAGGGGATGAGCAGTTCTTC.

This clonotype was detected a few times. This chain uses TRBV7-2 with TRBJ1-4; D is undetermined. Germline V gene sequence: CDR1 SGHTA, CDR2 FQGNSA. CDR3 size: 14 residues. V gave up 0 bases and J gave up 5 bases, with 7 bases separating them. As DNA, the CDR3 is TGTGCCAGCAGCTTAGCTTTGGGAAATGAAAAACTGTTTTTT. Its protein product is CASSLALGNEKLFF.

The CDR3 protein is CASSQELAIPGNTIYF. The CDR3 nucleotides read TGCGCCAGCAGCCAAGAATTGGCAATCCCTGGAAACACCATATATTTT. The V call is TRBV4-1, the J call TRBJ1-3; D gene unclear. V lost 0 bases and J 2 bases, leaving 11 bases between the germline ends. CDR3 length equals 16 residues. Germline lookup yields CDR1 MGHRA and CDR2 YSYEKL.

This clonotype was seen ten or more times. This chain uses TRBV6-2 or TRBV6-3 with TRBJ2-7, with TRBD2 as a possible D gene (6 bases). The germline CDR1 and CDR2 sequences are MNHEY and SVGEGT. Trimming pared 5 bases from V and 2 bases from J, leaving 19 bases between. The CDR3 runs to 16 residues. This chain's CDR3 is CASSTRLAGQTYEQYF. CDR3 nucleotides: TGTGCCAGCAGTACGCGCCTGGCGGGGCAGACCTACGAGCAGTACTTC.

The chain has TRBV29-1 and TRBJ2-7; no clear D gene. Germline V gene data show CDR1 as SQVTM and CDR2 as ANQGSEA. This CDR3 is 13 amino acids long. V dropped 4 bases and J dropped 3 bases, with 13 bases sitting between them. The CDR3 DNA follows: TGCAGCGTTGCCGGGCCATCCAGCTACGAGCAGTACTTC. Amino acid sequence: CSVAGPSSYEQYF.

This clonotype was seen a handful of times. The genes are TRBV14 and TRBJ2-7; weak D call: TRBD1 (5 bases). V gave up 4 bases and J gave up 3 bases, with 22 bases separating them. The CDR3 is 17 amino acids. Germline loops: CDR1 SGHDN, CDR2 FVKESK. CDR3 loop: CASSPAFGAGTLYEQYF. The CDR3 DNA follows: TGTGCCAGCAGCCCCGCATTTGGGGCAGGCACCCTCTACGAGCAGTACTTC.

This clonotype was picked up many times. J is TRBJ2-3 and V is TRBV6-5; TRBD2 matches at 12 bases. J lost 2 bases, V lost 0 bases, and 6 bases had no gene match. CDR1 MNHEY and CDR2 SVGAGI come from the germline V gene. The CDR3 loop spans 18 amino acids. This CDR3 is CASSYSFPSGGDTDTQYF. Written as DNA, the CDR3 is TGTGCCAGCAGTTACTCGTTCCCTAGCGGGGGGGACACAGATACGCAGTATTTT.

The chain has TRBV12-3 or TRBV12-4 and TRBJ2-3; possibly TRBD2 for D (6 bases). With 7 bases removed from V and 1 base from J, the gap between germline ends came to 21 bases. This CDR3 comprises 17 residues. The CDR3 loop reads CASTYRSGTSRTDTQYF. The CDR3 DNA follows: TGTGCCAGCACCTATCGGTCGGGGACTTCACGCACAGATACGCAGTATTTT.

The table lists this clonotype with many counts. V usage is TRBV12-3 or TRBV12-4 and J usage is TRBJ2-2; the D is unclear. V was pared by 6 bases and J by 3 bases, with 11 bases between. The CDR3 covers 14 residues. The CDR3 bases are TGTGCCAGCAGCGGTGCTAGGGACACCGGGGAGCTGTTTTTT. Amino acids: CASSGARDTGELFF.

This clonotype appeared a few times. The chain employs TRBV3-1 and TRBJ2-3, with 12 bases that match TRBD2. Per the germline V gene, CDR1 is LGHDT and CDR2 is YNNKEL (reference sequence). The CDR3 is 18 residues long. V was clipped by 1 base and J by 5 bases; unmatched bases: 10. The CDR3 spells CASSQVLAGGVHEDTQYF. The CDR3 region has the DNA TGTGCCAGCAGCCAAGTACTAGCGGGAGGAGTGCATGAAGATACGCAGTATTTT.

The sample holds a few counts of this clonotype. The chain couples TRBV7-9 to TRBJ1-1; D possibly corresponds to TRBD1 (5 bases). V was trimmed by 4 bases and J by 0 bases, leaving 15 bases between them. Germline V gene data show CDR1 as SEHNR and CDR2 as FQNEAQ (reference sequence). The CDR3 spans 16 residues. CDR3 residues: CASSSRPTGMNTEAFF. CDR3 sequence (DNA): TGTGCCAGCAGCTCCCGCCCTACAGGTATGAACACTGAAGCTTTCTTT.

This clonotype was counted only a few times. This chain connects TRBV5-1 to TRBJ2-2; D is uncertain. This CDR3 is 13 amino acids long. Germline-derived CDR1 and CDR2 are SGHRS and YFSETQ. Trimming shortened V by 4 bases and J by 4 bases, and 8 bases separated the two germline ends. The DNA of the CDR3 is TGCGCCAGCAGCAGCACCGCCACCGGGGAGCTGTTTTTT. This sequence encodes CASSSTATGELFF.

As regards this clonotype: One end of the junction fails to match germline, which may point to a read error. CDR3: CAGSLGRLSYEQYF. CDR3 DNA: TGTGCCGGCAGCTTGGGTCGTTTGTCCTACGAGCAGTACTTC. The chain links TRBV7-8 to TRBJ2-7; the D is unclear. Germline CDR1 and CDR2: SGHVS and FQNEAQ. This CDR3 has 14 amino acids.

The chain has TRBV6-5 and TRBJ1-5; TRBD1 matches 7 bases. Losses at the gene ends were 5 bases for V and 6 bases for J; bases not matched to a gene: 4. Germline V gene data show CDR1 as MNHEY and CDR2 as SVGAGI. This CDR3 is built from 13 residues. The CDR3 protein is CASSPRQGQPQHF. The CDR3 DNA reads as TGTGCCAGCAGTCCGAGACAGGGTCAGCCCCAGCATTTT.

Ten or more counts support this clonotype. The chain has TRBV7-9 and TRBJ2-5, with D uncertain. Germline CDR1 is SEHNR and CDR2 is FQNEAQ (reference sequence). Between the trimmed V and J ends, which lost 1 base and 4 bases, there was a span of 4 bases. This CDR3 spans 12 amino acids. The DNA for the CDR3 is TGTGCCAGCAGCTTAGTACGAGAGACCCAGTACTTC. This gives the protein CASSLVRETQYF.

This chain links TRBV25-1 with TRBJ2-2; D not resolved. V shed 4 bases and J shed 4 bases, with 13 bases lying between them. The CDR3 contains 15 residues. Germline CDR1 and CDR2: MGHDK and SYGVNS. CDR3 amino acids: CASSAPGPRTGELFF. CDR3 DNA sequence: TGTGCCAGCAGTGCCCCGGGTCCTCGCACCGGGGAGCTGTTTTTT.

The chain couples TRBV6-2 or TRBV6-3 to TRBJ2-5; 7 positions match TRBD2. CDR1 is MNHEY and CDR2 is SVGEGT in the germline V gene. This CDR3 is built from 15 residues. V lost 4 bases to trimming and J lost 5 bases; unmatched junction nucleotides: 10. The CDR3 reads CASSSSGTTLETQYF. The DNA of the CDR3 is TGTGCCAGCAGTTCCTCCGGGACTACCCTCGAGACCCAGTACTTC.

The J gene is TRBJ1-2, the V gene TRBV5-1; no clear D gene. Trimming shortened V by 0 bases and J by 4 bases, and 13 bases separated the two germline ends. In germline, CDR1 is SGHRS, CDR2 YFSETQ. This CDR3 comprises 15 residues. The CDR3, as DNA: TGCGCCAGCAGCTTGGAACCCCATGGGGTCTATGGCTACACCTTC. Amino acid sequence: CASSLEPHGVYGYTF.

This clonotype was counted a few times. The chain uses TRBV3-1 and TRBJ1-2; 7 nucleotides line up with TRBD1. J was trimmed by 4 bases and V by 1 base; bases with no gene match: 3. This CDR3 is built from 14 residues. Germline assignment: CDR1 LGHDT and CDR2 YNNKEL (reference sequence). CDR3 sequence (DNA): TGTGCCAGCAGCCAAGCAGGGGGGGGCTATGGCTACACCTTC. Protein sequence: CASSQAGGGYGYTF.

The gene calls are TRBV6-5 and TRBJ1-6; D is ambiguous. The germline gives CDR1 MNHEY, CDR2 SVGAGI. The V gene lost 1 base and the J gene lost 10 bases, with 5 bases spanning the gap. CDR3 length equals 12 residues. The CDR3 coding sequence is TGTGCCAGCAGTTACTGGAACTCACCCCTCCACTTT. It yields the protein CASSYWNSPLHF.

There are a few counts of this clonotype. The chain employs TRBV14 and TRBJ2-2; 7 bases match TRBD1. Trimming at V came to 7 bases and at J to 5 bases, leaving 7 bases not matched to a gene. This CDR3 has 14 residues. Per germline, CDR1 SGHDN and CDR2 FVKESK. This chain's CDR3 is CASTQGPSTGELFF. CDR3 bases: TGTGCCAGCACACAGGGGCCGAGTACCGGGGAGCTGTTTTTT.

This clonotype occurred a few times. This rearrangement joins TRBV19 to TRBJ2-2, with D possibly being TRBD1 (6 bases). This CDR3 spans 14 amino acids. V was shortened by 7 bases and J by 4 bases, with 13 bases between the two germline ends. Germline V lookup: CDR1 LNHDA, CDR2 SQIVND (reference sequence). The CDR3 reads CASNGGPSTGELFF. CDR3 nucleotide sequence: TGTGCCAGTAATGGGGGCCCTTCCACCGGGGAGCTGTTTTTT.

This clonotype was counted a few times. The chain is built from TRBV18 and TRBJ1-2, with D maybe TRBD1 (6 bases). Trimming took 3 bases from V and 1 from J, leaving 12 bases between them. The V gene's germline CDR1 is KGHSH and CDR2 LQKENI. The CDR3 is made up of 15 amino acids. The CDR3 here is CASSPGGGINYGYTF. The CDR3 bases are TGTGCCAGCTCACCGGGAGGGGGTATTAACTATGGCTACACCTTC.

The chain joins TRBV3-1 to TRBJ1-3; D is unclear. Between the trimmed V and J ends, which lost 7 bases and 0 bases, there was a span of 10 bases. This CDR3 region has 14 residues. CDR1 and CDR2 (germline): LGHDT, YNNKEL (reference sequence). The CDR3 is CASTPVVSGNTIYF. Written as DNA, the CDR3 is TGTGCCAGCACCCCAGTCGTCTCTGGAAACACCATATATTTT.